This is a list of T cell receptor beta chains from one sample in a study of T cells in Graves' hyperthyroidism and ophthalmopathy. TCRdb re-called the multiplex PCR reads through MiXCR, storing one row per CDR3 protein. The sample shows some 320,000 distinct CDR3 sequences, approximately 14% of them seen only once. The material sequenced was blood. The receptors were sampled from a middle-aged woman with Graves' ophthalmopathy. The CDR3 runs from the conserved cysteine through the conserved F or W. The D gene is left open where the match is weak. Rows give clone size only sometimes, using once, few, many, or a class for an expanded clone.

v_call	j_call	d_call	clone_size	cdr3_nt	cdr3_aa
TRBV20-1	TRBJ2-7	.	few	TGCAGTGCTAGACGTCTGACAGGCGTCGCCTACGAGCAGTACTTC	CSARRLTGVAYEQYF
TRBV2	TRBJ2-7	TRBD2	many	TGTGCCAGCAGACTAGCGGGAGTTTCCCACGAGCAGTACTTC	CASRLAGVSHEQYF
TRBV10-3	TRBJ2-3	.	.	TGTGCCATCAGTGAGTGGGCTCCGCCAGATACGCAGTATTTT	CAISEWAPPDTQYF
TRBV7-2	TRBJ1-2	TRBD1	many	TGTGCCAGCAGCGTAGGGGGGACAGGGGGTTATGGCTACACCTTC	CASSVGGTGGYGYTF
TRBV28	TRBJ1-2	.	many	TGTGCCAGCAGTCTCTGGACAGAAGACTATGGCTACACCTTC	CASSLWTEDYGYTF
TRBV5-4	TRBJ1-2	.	.	TGTGCCAGCGGCGTCCGGAGGAGGGGATTTGGCTACACCTTC	CASGVRRRGFGYTF
TRBV5-5	TRBJ1-2	.	once	TGTGCCAGCGATCTCGGACAAAACTATGGCTACACCTTC	CASDLGQNYGYTF
TRBV10-3	TRBJ1-6	TRBD1	.	TGTGCCATCAGTGAGTCGGGACAGTATAATTCACCCCTCCACTTT	CAISESGQYNSPLHF
TRBV2	TRBJ2-7	.	few	TGTGCCAGCCAGACGGCGTCTTCCTACGAGCAGTACTTC	CASQTASSYEQYF
TRBV10-3	TRBJ1-1	.	few	TGTGCCATCAGTACCGGGACTATGTCTGAAGCTTTCTTT	CAISTGTMSEAFF
TRBV20-1	TRBJ1-2	TRBD1	many	TGCAGTGCCTTTGACAGGGACTATGGCTACACCTTC	CSAFDRDYGYTF
TRBV14	TRBJ2-7	.	many	TGTGCCAGCAGCCAAGATTACAGACCCTACGAGCAGTACTTC	CASSQDYRPYEQYF
TRBV9	TRBJ2-2	.	.	TGTGCCAGCCATATACAGGCCTTCGGGGGGGAGCTGTTTTTT	CASHIQAFGGELFF
TRBV15	TRBJ1-3	.	many	TGTGCCACCAGCCCAGGAAACACCATATATTTT	CATSPGNTIYF
TRBV20-1	TRBJ2-2	TRBD2	.	TGCAGTGCTAGATCGAGCGGGAGACAGGCCGGGGAACTGTTTTTT	CSARSSGRQAGELFF
TRBV7-2	TRBJ2-5	.	.	TGTGCCAGCAGCCCAACGCCCAGGGTCCGGGAGACCCAGTACTTC	CASSPTPRVRETQYF
TRBV4-2	TRBJ2-3	TRBD2	.	TGTGCCAGCAGCCAAGTCTTTGGCGGGAGTTACACAGATACGCAGTATTTT	CASSQVFGGSYTDTQYF
TRBV2	TRBJ1-2	.	many	TGTGCCAGCAGTGAGCCCAAGACTGGCTACACCTTC	CASSEPKTGYTF
TRBV19	TRBJ1-1	.	.	TGTGCCAGTACAGAATTGGGGGGCTCGACGACTGAAGCTTTCTTT	CASTELGGSTTEAFF
TRBV25-1	TRBJ2-5	.	few	TGTGCCAGCAGTGAACCCCGCGGGCGCGGGGAGACCCAGTACTTC	CASSEPRGRGETQYF
TRBV5-6	TRBJ2-3	TRBD1	few	TGTGCCAGCAGCTTCGTATCCGGGACAGGGAGTACAGATACGCAGTATTTT	CASSFVSGTGSTDTQYF
TRBV7-9	TRBJ2-7	TRBD2	many	TGTGCCAGCAGCCGAGGACTAGTCGAGCAGTACTTC	CASSRGLVEQYF
TRBV28	TRBJ1-5	.	many	TGTGCCAGCAGTTCGCATGCAGGGGATGGCAATCAGCCCCAGCATTTT	CASSSHAGDGNQPQHF
TRBV7-6	TRBJ1-1	.	many	TGTGCCAGCAGCCCGGGACTTACGAACACTGAAGCTTTCTTT	CASSPGLTNTEAFF
TRBV7-9	TRBJ1-1	.	many	TGTGCCAGCAGCTCCCAGGAGAACACTGAAGCTTTCTTT	CASSSQENTEAFF
TRBV11-2	TRBJ2-1	.	.	TGTGCCAGCAGCCCAATTAGGGGGGGCTCCTACAATGAGCAGTTCTTC	CASSPIRGGSYNEQFF